This TCR beta chain was recovered during a study of T cell responses to AZD1222 COVID-19 vaccine (TCRdb year 2021). A note on the overall study: A total of about 230 trial participants underwent TCR sequencing, of whom 200 to 220 received two doses of AZD1222 and some 26 received two doses of the MenACWY control vaccine. Trial participants were enrolled into age subgroups of 18-55, 56-69 and 70-plus years, which contained approximately 150, 28 and 58 TCR-sequenced participants, respectively. What the research found in general, with its limitations: Nearly half of unique spike-specific TCRs reportedly recognized epitopes outside regions mutated in the B.1.351 and B.1.1.7 variants. Most participants were white British and females outnumbered males, and the authors suggested that clonal diversity may have been underestimated. A significant rise in spike-specific TCR breadth and depth was observed after two AZD1222 doses relative to day 0 and relative to MenACWY recipients. Because no day 14 peak-response samples were available, the repertoires could be characterized only after the peak T cell response. In the small 56-69-year group, the increase in depth fell short of significance, most likely because of low power. Conclusions about previously exposed vaccinees were limited because only six AZD1222 recipients were SARS-CoV-2 seropositive at baseline. The whole spike protein was spanned by vaccine-associated CD4 TCRs, and dominant responses were seen in regions 160-218 and 743-854.

CDR1 and CDR2 are read off the germline V gene as SGHNT and YENEEA. Trimming takes 1 base from V and 2 bases from J, and the germline ends sit 6 bases apart. The CDR3 runs 13 amino acids, cysteine and phenylalanine included. Just CDR3 DNA is preserved here, 39 bases in frame from base 1. According to the study, the label for this sample's time point signals: about 28 days (+/-7) after the second vaccine dose. AZD1222 recipients whose second dose came at about 4 weeks and those whose second dose came at about 12 weeks were combined into one group, since spike-specific TCR depth and breadth did not differ between the two schedules. Vaccinee samples came from UK trials COV001 and COV002, including a single-blind randomized controlled phase 2/3 trial of AZD1222 (ChAdOx1 nCoV-19) in healthy adults. For TCRbeta chain sequencing, PBMC samples from trial participants were taken at day 0 and at day 28 after the second dose.

Notes on this clone: Which antigen it targets is not known. No base quality values were provided; no much bigger clone lies one nucleotide off.

The CDR3 regions of human TCRbeta chains were analyzed by immunosequencing. As for how the authors treated the data: TCRs in the repertoires were matched against a reference library of SARS-CoV-2-specific TCRs that had been generated with the MIRA antigen-specificity platform. Breadth meant the fraction of unique TCRs that were SARS-CoV-2-associated, whereas depth meant the fraction of total T cells that were SARS-CoV-2-associated. Using the MIRA data, every spike-specific TCR was mapped to the spike region that the TCR reacted to and assigned to either a CD4 or a CD8 class. Log10-transformed breadth and depth values were compared by one-way ANOVA with Sidak's multiple comparisons tests. TCRdb holds this immuneACCESS table with in-frame rearrangements only. Some clones are missing; in checked studies, unresolved V genes explain under half, and the rest has no known cause. V, J and clone size derive from that table, while D and trimming were established from the DNA sequence. For this sample there are some 150,000 clones; 86% appear just once. The ten largest clones take up roughly 5.1% of the sample.

The origin of this receptor is an adult who received the AZD1222 COVID-19 vaccine. The sequence links TRBV11-3 to TRBJ2-7; TRBD1 might be the D gene, on 6 matching bases. Sequencing was performed on peripheral blood, taken 28 days after the second AZD1222 dose. The DNA sequence reads TGTGCCAGCAGCTTAGGGGGGCCCTACGAGCAGTACTTC. This encodes CASSLGGPYEQYF.